Below, 26 T cell receptor beta chains from the same sample are listed, as sequenced in a study of cytomegalovirus exposure and HLA in healthy donors. The PCR ran on 60 Vbeta and 13 Jbeta primers. Assay: immunoSEQ multiplex PCR; the TCRdb copy retains only in-frame clones and omits some. The sample data list about 150,000 clones. Sequencing was performed on PBMCs. These receptors originate from a woman aged 50 to 65 in good health and CMV-seronegative.

V is TRBV27 and J is TRBJ1-1; D unclear. V was pared by 2 bases and J by 3 bases, with 16 bases between. This CDR3 is 16 amino acids long. In germline, CDR1 is MNHEY, CDR2 SMNVEV (reference sequence). The CDR3 loop reads CASSLAGTLRYTEAFF. The CDR3 DNA follows: TGTGCCAGCAGTTTAGCGGGTACCCTACGATACACTGAAGCTTTCTTT.

CDR3 DNA sequence: TGCAGCGTTGACAGGGATCCCTATGGCTACACCTTC. It specifies CSVDRDPYGYTF. The V and J genes are TRBV29-1 and TRBJ1-2, with D tentatively TRBD1 (5 bases). CDR1 and CDR2 (germline): SQVTM, ANQGSEA. The CDR3 has 12 residues. Trimming shortened V by 3 bases and J by 4 bases, and 9 bases separated the two germline ends.

The chain employs TRBV28 and TRBJ2-3; 7 nucleotides agree with TRBD1. The CDR3 runs 15 residues. V shed 5 bases and J 2 bases; nucleotides not matched to a gene: 7. The V gene's germline CDR1 is MDHEN and CDR2 SYDVKM. The CDR3 is CASSTRDRNTDTQYF. CDR3 DNA: TGTGCCAGCAGTACCCGGGACAGAAACACAGATACGCAGTATTTT. Filled out from reference TRBV28 and TRBJ2-3, the complete variable domain reads DVKVTQSSRYLVKRTGEKVFLECVQDMDHENMFWYRQDPGLGLRLIYFSYDVKMKEKGDIPEGYSVSREKKERFSLILESASTNQTSMYLCASSTRDRNTDTQYFGPGTRLTVL.

CDR3 residues: CASSSRSGEAFF. The CDR3 coding sequence is TGTGCCAGCAGTTCGAGATCTGGTGAAGCTTTCTTT. The chain is built from TRBV6-5 and TRBJ1-1; no reliable D call. The V gene's germline CDR1 is MNHEY and CDR2 SVGAGI. CDR3 length: 12 amino acids. Trimming cost V 4 bases and J 7 bases, with 10 bases left between them.

The DNA for the CDR3 is TGTGCCAGCAGCTCGAGGGGGAGCTACGAGCAGTACTTC. Its translation is CASSSRGSYEQYF. The V call is TRBV7-9, the J call TRBJ2-7; a weak D match, TRBD1 (6 bases). Trimming pared 4 bases from V and 3 bases from J, leaving 10 bases between. The length of the CDR3 is 13 residues. Germline V CDR1 and CDR2: SEHNR, FQNEAQ (reference sequence).

The chain employs TRBV7-3 and TRBJ1-1, with no clear D. This CDR3 has 14 amino acids. Germline V gene sequence: CDR1 SGHTA, CDR2 FQGTGA. V lost 5 bases and J lost 1, with 11 bases in between. This CDR3 reads CASSPIGGNTEAFF. In DNA form, the CDR3 reads TGTGCCAGCAGCCCCATCGGAGGGAACACTGAAGCTTTCTTT. Based on the CDR3 plus reference TRBV7-3 and TRBJ1-1, the full variable domain is GAGVSQTPSNKVTEKGKYVELRCDPISGHTALYWYRQSLGQGPEFLIYFQGTGAADDSGLPNDRFFAVRPEGSVSTLKIQRTERGDSAVYLCASSPIGGNTEAFFGQGTRLTVV.

The chain has TRBV5-1 and TRBJ2-7; 10 bases map to TRBD1. The CDR3 extends over 14 amino acids. CDR1 is SGHRS and CDR2 is YFSETQ in the germline V gene. After removal of 2 bases from V and 2 bases from J, the junction contained 1 base not matched to a gene. In nucleotides, the CDR3 is TGCGCCAGCAGCTTCGGGACAGGGGCCTACGAGCAGTACTTC. Residues: CASSFGTGAYEQYF.

The chain couples TRBV18 to TRBJ2-3; maybe TRBD2 (6 bases). V was clipped by 2 bases and J by 3 bases, with 21 bases between them. CDR3 length equals 18 residues. CDR1 KGHSH and CDR2 LQKENI come from the germline V gene. CDR3 nucleotide sequence: TGTGCCAGCTCACCATCCGGCGGGGCAGCGTCGGGGACAGATACGCAGTATTTT. Protein sequence: CASSPSGGAASGTDTQYF.

The chain uses TRBV28 and TRBJ2-3; TRBD2 matches at 10 bases. CDR1 and CDR2 from the germline V gene are MDHEN and SYDVKM. J gave up 2 bases and V 5 bases, and 7 bases lay outside the gene matches. This CDR3 comprises 16 residues. CDR3 sequence reads: CASSPWTSGYTDTQYF. The CDR3 nucleotides are TGTGCCAGCAGTCCCTGGACTAGCGGTTACACAGATACGCAGTATTTT.

The chain links TRBV19 to TRBJ2-2; 7 bases fit TRBD2. The V gene end was trimmed by 7 bases and the J gene end by 4 bases; junction bases not matched to a gene: 6. Germline values: CDR1 LNHDA, CDR2 SQIVND (reference sequence). This CDR3 has 14 residues. CDR3 DNA sequence: TGTGCCAGTACCCCGGGGGGAGGCACCGGGGAGCTGTTTTTT. Residues: CASTPGGGTGELFF.

J is TRBJ2-7 and V is TRBV5-1; TRBD1 matches at 9 bases. This CDR3 has 15 amino acids. J gave up 5 bases and V 4 bases, and 10 bases lay outside the gene matches. CDR1 and CDR2 from the germline V gene are SGHRS and YFSETQ. The CDR3 nucleotides read TGCGCCAGCAGCGCCACCGGGACAGGGCTCAACGAGCAGTACTTC. Its protein product is CASSATGTGLNEQYF.

The chain recombines TRBV29-1 with TRBJ2-7, with 13 bases lining up with TRBD2. The CDR3 runs 19 residues. V lost 6 bases and J lost 5; bases outside the gene matches: 22. CDR1 is SQVTM and CDR2 is ANQGSEA in the germline V gene. The CDR3 region has the DNA TGCAGCGTAAATGGACTAGCGGGAGTTCCAGAGAACCTGGGGAACGAGCAGTACTTC. Residues: CSVNGLAGVPENLGNEQYF.

V gene TRBV20-1 combines with J gene TRBJ1-2, with no clear D. CDR3 length: 10 amino acids. Trimming removed 7 bases at V and 5 bases at J, with 8 bases between. Looked up from germline, CDR1 is DFQATT and CDR2 is SNEGSKA (reference sequence). CDR3 loop: CSGVQYGYTF. In nucleotides, the CDR3 is TGCAGTGGCGTTCAATATGGCTACACCTTC.

In DNA form, the CDR3 reads TGCGCCAGCAGCCAAATCTGGGGACAGTCCGGAAACATTCAGTACTTC. As protein: CASSQIWGQSGNIQYF. V usage is TRBV4-1 and J usage is TRBJ2-4; 7 nucleotides agree with TRBD1. This CDR3 spans 16 amino acids. Trimming at V came to 2 bases and at J to 6 bases, leaving 10 bases not matched to a gene. Germline values: CDR1 MGHRA, CDR2 YSYEKL.

The rearrangement uses TRBV18 and TRBJ2-1, with a tentative D call TRBD2 (7 bases). Trimming took off 0 bases at V and 7 bases at J, with 16 bases between the two ends. CDR1 is KGHSH and CDR2 is LQKENI in the germline V gene. The CDR3 totals 16 residues. In nucleotides, the CDR3 is TGTGCCAGCTCACCACCGCGGCGGGGGCCCGAGAATGAGCAGTTCTTC. This translates into CASSPPRRGPENEQFF.

The chain combines TRBV4-2 with TRBJ2-3; TRBD2 agrees at 8 bases. CDR3 length equals 16 residues. With 1 base clipped from V and 5 bases from J, the junction kept 8 bases outside the gene matches. Germline CDR1 and CDR2: LGHNA and YNFKEQ. The CDR3 sequence is CASSQANGGAVDTQYF. CDR3 DNA: TGTGCCAGCAGCCAAGCAAACGGGGGGGCCGTAGATACGCAGTATTTT.

This sequence joins TRBV18 and TRBJ1-3, with D hard to call. Germline CDR1 is KGHSH and CDR2 is LQKENI. The CDR3 is 18 amino acids. Trimming removed 1 base from V and 1 base from J, with 17 bases in between. The CDR3 loop is CASSPLSDTTKSGNTIYF. In DNA, the CDR3 is TGTGCCAGCTCACCACTATCCGACACCACCAAATCTGGAAACACCATATATTTT.

The chain joins TRBV28 to TRBJ2-7, with D possibly TRBD2 on 7 matching bases. Germline loops: CDR1 MDHEN, CDR2 SYDVKM. The CDR3 length is 14 residues. The germline V and J ends were trimmed by 4 bases and 7 bases, with 17 bases remaining between them. CDR3 in amino acids: CASSSGGAFREQYF. The CDR3 bases are TGTGCCAGCAGTTCGGGGGGCGCTTTTCGGGAGCAGTACTTC.

The chain couples TRBV19 to TRBJ1-5; 9 positions agree with TRBD1. Germline CDR1 is LNHDA and CDR2 is SQIVND (reference sequence). The CDR3 runs 14 residues. Trimming took 8 bases from V and 5 from J; bases not matched to a gene: 7. CDR3 sequence reads: CASCQTGGHQPQHF. The CDR3 nucleotides read TGTGCCAGTTGCCAGACAGGGGGACATCAGCCCCAGCATTTT.

The chain joins TRBV19 to TRBJ2-7, with a possible D match to TRBD1 (5 bases). V shed 3 bases and J shed 3 bases, with 15 bases lying between them. This CDR3 has 15 amino acids. Per germline, CDR1 LNHDA and CDR2 SQIVND (reference sequence). The CDR3 coding sequence is TGTGCCAGTAGTATCGGTAGCAGGGCCGGCTACGAGCAGTACTTC. Protein: CASSIGSRAGYEQYF.

The chain carries TRBV10-3 and TRBJ1-5; no clear D gene. This CDR3 is built from 14 residues. The germline V and J ends were trimmed by 0 bases and 5 bases, with 8 bases remaining between them. CDR1 ENHRY and CDR2 SYGVKD come from the germline V gene. The CDR3 region has the DNA TGTGCCATCAGTGAGTCCCCGGGGTATCAGCCCCAGCATTTT. Translation gives CAISESPGYQPQHF.

V gene TRBV13 combines with J gene TRBJ2-5; TRBD2 agrees at 12 bases. Germline V gene data show CDR1 as PRHDT and CDR2 as FYEKMQ (reference sequence). CDR3 length: 15 amino acids. V trimming: 4 bases; J trimming: 5 bases; junction bases outside the gene matches: 5. CDR3 in DNA: TGTGCCAGCAGCTCCCTAGCGGGAGGGTGGGAGACCCAGTACTTC. Amino acid sequence: CASSSLAGGWETQYF.

This chain uses TRBV7-8 with TRBJ1-4, with a possible D match to TRBD1 (5 bases). Germline assignment: CDR1 SGHVS and CDR2 FQNEAQ. V was pared by 1 base and J by 3 bases, with 12 bases between. This CDR3 is 16 amino acids long. The CDR3 reads CASSLGVRASNEKLFF. CDR3 nucleotide sequence: TGTGCCAGCAGCTTAGGAGTCAGGGCCTCTAATGAAAAACTGTTTTTT.

This chain links TRBV6-5 with TRBJ2-7; 8 bases line up with TRBD1. V trimming: 6 bases; J trimming: 5 bases; junction bases outside the gene matches: 6. The germline gives CDR1 MNHEY, CDR2 SVGAGI. The CDR3 covers 13 residues. The CDR3 loop reads CASRGQGRDEQYF. CDR3 in DNA: TGTGCCAGCAGAGGACAGGGAAGGGACGAGCAGTACTTC.

The gene calls are TRBV6-1 and TRBJ1-2, with a weak D call TRBD1 (6 bases). V was trimmed by 7 bases and J by 1 base, leaving 13 bases between them. The CDR3 spans 14 residues. Germline CDR1 and CDR2: MNHNS and SASEGT. The CDR3 spells CASKRTALNYGYTF. Here the CDR3 DNA reads TGTGCCAGCAAGAGGACAGCCCTTAACTATGGCTACACCTTC.

CDR3 region: CASSEYGQGHGYTF. The CDR3 DNA reads as TGTGCCAGCAGTGAATATGGTCAGGGCCATGGCTACACCTTC. The rearrangement links TRBV25-1 to TRBJ1-2, with TRBD1 as a possible D gene (5 bases). Per the germline V gene, CDR1 is MGHDK and CDR2 is SYGVNS. The CDR3 extends over 14 amino acids. V lost 0 bases, J lost 6 bases, and 11 bases lay in between.